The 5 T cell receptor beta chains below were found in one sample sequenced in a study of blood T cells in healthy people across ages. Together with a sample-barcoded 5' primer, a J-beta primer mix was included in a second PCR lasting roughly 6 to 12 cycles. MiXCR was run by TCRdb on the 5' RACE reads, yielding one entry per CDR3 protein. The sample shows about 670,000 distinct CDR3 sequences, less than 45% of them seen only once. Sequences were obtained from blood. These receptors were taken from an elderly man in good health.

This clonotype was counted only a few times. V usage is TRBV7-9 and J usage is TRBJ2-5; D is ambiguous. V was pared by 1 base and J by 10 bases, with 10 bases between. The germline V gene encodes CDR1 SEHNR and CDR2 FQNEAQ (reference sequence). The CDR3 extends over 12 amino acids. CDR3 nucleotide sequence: TGTGCCAGCAGCTTAGTCAACTCGGACCAGTACTTC. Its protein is CASSLVNSDQYF.

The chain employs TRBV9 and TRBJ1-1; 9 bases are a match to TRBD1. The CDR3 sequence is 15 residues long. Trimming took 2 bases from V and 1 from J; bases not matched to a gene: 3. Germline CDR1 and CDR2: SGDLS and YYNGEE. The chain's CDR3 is CASSVGQGTNTEAFF. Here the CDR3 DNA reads TGTGCCAGCAGCGTGGGACAGGGAACGAACACTGAAGCTTTCTTT. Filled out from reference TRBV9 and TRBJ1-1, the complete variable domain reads DSGVTQTPKHLITATGQRVTLRCSPRSGDLSVYWYQQSLDQGLQFLIQYYNGEERAKGNILERFSAQQFPDLHSELNLSSLELGDSALYFCASSVGQGTNTEAFFGQGTRLTVV.

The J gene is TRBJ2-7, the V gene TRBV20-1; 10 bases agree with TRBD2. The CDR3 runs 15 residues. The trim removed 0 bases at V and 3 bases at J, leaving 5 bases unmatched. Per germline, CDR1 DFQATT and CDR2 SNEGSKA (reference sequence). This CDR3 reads CSARDLAGAIYEQYF. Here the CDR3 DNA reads TGCAGTGCTAGAGACCTAGCGGGAGCGATCTACGAGCAGTACTTC.

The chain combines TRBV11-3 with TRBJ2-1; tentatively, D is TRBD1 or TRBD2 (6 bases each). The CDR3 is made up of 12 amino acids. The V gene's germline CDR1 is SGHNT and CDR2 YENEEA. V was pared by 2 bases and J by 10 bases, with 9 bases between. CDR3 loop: CASSLRGVEQFF. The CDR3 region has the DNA TGTGCCAGCAGCTTAAGGGGGGTCGAGCAGTTCTTC. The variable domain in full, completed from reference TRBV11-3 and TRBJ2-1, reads EAGVVQSPRYKIIEKKQPVAFWCNPISGHNTLYWYLQNLGQGPELLIRYENEEAVDDSQLPKDRFSAERLKGVDSTLKIQPAELGDSAVYLCASSLRGVEQFFGPGTRLTVL.

The CDR3 sequence is CASSLKDRPPYEQYF. CDR3 nucleotides: TGTGCCAGCAGTTTAAAGGACAGGCCACCCTACGAGCAGTACTTC. The rearrangement joins TRBV27 to TRBJ2-7; 7 nucleotides align to TRBD1. The germline V gene has CDR1 MNHEY and CDR2 SMNVEV (reference sequence). The CDR3 spans 15 residues. V was pared by 2 bases and J by 2 bases, with 6 bases of the junction left unmatched.